This T cell receptor (beta chain) was sequenced during a study of breast tumors, draining lymph nodes, adjacent tissues (TCRdb year 2016). With regard to the full study: TCR beta repertoires were compared across tumor, adjacent nontumor tissue and axillary lymph nodes obtained from breast cancer patients. In human breast cancer, the study set out to assess how tumor, surrounding tissue and draining lymph node repertoires relate to one another and whether T cells might be exchanged between them. General conclusions and limits of the study: The study presented the conclusion that tumor T cells originate in lymph nodes as consistent with a hypothesis, not as something directly demonstrated. Tumors showed preferential V and J gene usage, and their T-cell repertoire diversity fell below that of lymph nodes yet above that of nontumor tissue. The data were considered consistent with most tumor T cells being derived from the lymph node and subsequently expanding within tumor tissue. Tumor and nontumor tissue repertoires were significantly more similar in luminal-like than in basal-like breast cancer.

This clonotype was detected only once. Its antigen is still unknown. No base quality values were provided; no much bigger clone lies one nucleotide off. One read alone is a weak basis. The lymph node samples were taken from the axillary draining lymph nodes of breast cancer patients. From V the trimming removes 3 bases and from J it removes 6 bases, while the gene matches leave 5 bases of the junction unaccounted for. From a lookup of the germline V gene, CDR1 and CDR2 are SNHLY and FYNNEI. Taken from cysteine to phenylalanine, the CDR3 has 14 residues. Only the CDR3 DNA is retained, 42 bases long and in frame from the first base. The sequencing machine was an Illumina HiSeq 2000. TCR beta chain libraries were generated by multiplex PCR amplification. The amplified TCR beta chain products were analyzed by high-throughput sequencing. TCRdb reanalyzed the raw reads on its own, using fastp at Q25 for trimming and MiXCR for clone calling, and kept in-frame beta chains. Entries that share a CDR3 protein sequence are merged under the most common genes and DNA. This sample gives 200,000 or so distinct CDR3 sequences in total; around 29% of them show up just once. Around 4.4% of the sample goes to the ten largest clones.

The material sequenced was axillary lymph node tissue. The sequence links TRBV2 to TRBJ1-5, with 7 bases matching TRBD1. This receptor was identified in a female donor with breast cancer. Some clones in this sample may be carry-over from other donors' samples. The CDR3 region reads CASSDKGAAQPQHF. In nucleotides, the sequence is TGTGCCAGCAGTGACAAGGGGGCTGCTCAGCCCCAGCATTTT.